This T cell receptor (beta chain) is from a study of blood T cell repertoires in COVID-19. This table comes from immunoSEQ multiplex PCR, and its TCRdb copy is limited to in-frame clones, with some not included. The sample carries about 220,000 clones, 88% recorded once. The CDR3 totals 15 residues. J lost 5 bases, V lost 4 bases, and 3 bases had no gene match. Germline-derived CDR1 and CDR2 are MGHRA and YSYEKL. This sequence originates from a woman aged 30 to 39 who had recovered from COVID-19. This chain connects TRBV4-1 to TRBJ1-6; 9 bases align to TRBD1. The specimen was PBMCs or T cells enriched from blood (not recorded which). CDR3 DNA: TGCGCCAGCAGCCGCCGGGACAGGGATAATTCACCCCTCCACTTT. Translated, it gives CASSRRDRDNSPLHF.